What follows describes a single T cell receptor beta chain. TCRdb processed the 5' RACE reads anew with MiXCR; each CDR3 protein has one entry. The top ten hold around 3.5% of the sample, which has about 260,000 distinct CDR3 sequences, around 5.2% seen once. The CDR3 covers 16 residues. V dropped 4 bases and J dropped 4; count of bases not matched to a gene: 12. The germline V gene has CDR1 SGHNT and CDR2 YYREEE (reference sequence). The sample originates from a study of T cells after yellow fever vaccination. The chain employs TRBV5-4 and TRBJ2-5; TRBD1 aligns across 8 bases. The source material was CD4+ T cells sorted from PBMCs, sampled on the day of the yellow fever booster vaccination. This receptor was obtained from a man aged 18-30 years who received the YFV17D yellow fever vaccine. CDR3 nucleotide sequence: TGTGCCAGCAGCCAGGGCGGGACAGGCGAGGGAGAGACCCAGTACTTC. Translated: CASSQGGTGEGETQYF. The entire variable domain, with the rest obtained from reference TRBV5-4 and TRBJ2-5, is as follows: ETGVTQSPTHLIKTRGQQVTLRCSSQSGHNTVSWYQQALGQGPQFIFQYYREEENGRGNFPPRFSGLQFPNYSSELNVNALELDDSALYLCASSQGGTGEGETQYFGPGTRLLVL.